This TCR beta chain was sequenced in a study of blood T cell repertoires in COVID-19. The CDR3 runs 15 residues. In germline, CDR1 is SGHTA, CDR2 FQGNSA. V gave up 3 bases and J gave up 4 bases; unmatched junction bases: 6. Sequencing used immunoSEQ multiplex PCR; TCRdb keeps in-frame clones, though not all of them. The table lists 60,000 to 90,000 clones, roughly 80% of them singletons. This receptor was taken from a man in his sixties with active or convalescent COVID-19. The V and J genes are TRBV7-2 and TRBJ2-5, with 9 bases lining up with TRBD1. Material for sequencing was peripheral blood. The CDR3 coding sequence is TGTGCCAGCAGCTTTGGGGGACAGGGACGAGAGACCCAGTACTTC. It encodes CASSFGGQGRETQYF.